The T cell receptor (beta chain) described here comes from a study of CD4 T cells in relation to SARS-CoV-2 and coronaviruses. The overall study: ViraFEST: approximately eleven-day antigen culture of PBMCs, then TCR beta CDR3 sequencing. Convalescent donors were aged 21 to 72, with median approximately 42 years. Of the patients, 8 or 9 were male, 4 female, two Hispanic.

Sequencing was performed with immunoSEQ multiplex PCR; in TCRdb, only in-frame clones are kept and a portion is missing. The sample holds 36,000 or so clones; about three quarters are singletons and the top ten take over 2.5%. Germline CDR1 is SQVTM and CDR2 is ANQGSEA. V lost 4 bases to trimming and J lost 5 bases, with 5 bases between them. This CDR3 contains 10 residues. Notes on this clone: Antigen: not known.

This TCR was recovered from an adult with COVID-19. Sample: memory CD4+ T cells from PBMCs, cultured in vitro. The genes are TRBV29-1 and TRBJ1-1; the D is unclear. In nucleotides, the CDR3 is TGCAGCGTTGCGGGTACTGAAGCTTTCTTT. It is translated as CSVAGTEAFF.